Following are 28 T cell receptor beta chains from one sample sequenced in a study of T cells in localized non-small cell lung cancer. Generated by immunoSEQ multiplex PCR, the TCRdb table keeps only in-frame clones and is missing some. The sample has 15,000 to 25,000 clones, about 93% seen once; the top ten hold about 4.2%. Source: peripheral blood, taken before any cancer treatment. The receptors stem from a male donor at least 60 years old with stage I squamous cell lung carcinoma.

This chain joins TRBV19 and TRBJ2-7; 8 nucleotides line up with TRBD2. The V and J ends lost 4 bases and 6 bases, in that order; junction bases with no gene match: 17. This CDR3 has 17 amino acids. Germline CDR1 LNHDA, CDR2 SQIVND (reference sequence). The DNA of the CDR3 is TGTGCCAGTAGTACCCCTAGCGGGCGATCTGGGGGGGTCGAGCAGTACTTC. This encodes CASSTPSGRSGGVEQYF.

J is TRBJ1-2 and V is TRBV7-9; 7 bases map to TRBD1. In germline, CDR1 is SEHNR, CDR2 FQNEAQ (reference sequence). The J segment lost 1 base and the V segment lost 5 bases, leaving 4 bases of the junction unmatched. The CDR3 extends over 14 amino acids. The CDR3 sequence is CASSKGQINYGYTF. DNA for the CDR3: TGTGCCAGCAGCAAGGGACAGATTAACTATGGCTACACCTTC.

The chain is built from TRBV19 and TRBJ2-5, with 8 bases that match TRBD2. The germline V gene has CDR1 LNHDA and CDR2 SQIVND (reference sequence). V lost 4 bases, J lost 4 bases, and 5 bases stayed unmatched. The CDR3 spans 14 residues. The CDR3 DNA reads as TGTGCCAGTAGTACGAGCGGGAGCGGAGAGACCCAGTACTTC. This translates into CASSTSGSGETQYF.

The CDR3 reads CASSDLVGSTTNEKLFF. CDR3 DNA: TGTGCCAGCAGTGATTTGGTGGGGTCTACAACTAATGAAAAACTGTTTTTT. This chain joins TRBV6-1 and TRBJ1-4, with unresolved D. CDR3 size: 17 residues. Looked up from germline, CDR1 is MNHNS and CDR2 is SASEGT. V was shortened by 3 bases and J by 0 bases, with 14 bases between the two germline ends.

The chain carries TRBV19 and TRBJ1-3, with D possibly matching TRBD1 (5 bases). The CDR3 runs to 16 residues. The germline V gene has CDR1 LNHDA and CDR2 SQIVND (reference sequence). Trimming took 5 bases from V and 0 from J, leaving 14 bases between them. The CDR3 nucleotides read TGTGCCAGTAGTCCCCGGGGCAGAGGCTCTGGAAACACCATATATTTT. Its translation: CASSPRGRGSGNTIYF.

The rearrangement links TRBV28 to TRBJ2-1; D remains ambiguous. CDR1 and CDR2 from the germline V gene are MDHEN and SYDVKM. CDR3 length: 15 amino acids. Trimming shortened V by 5 bases and J by 0 bases, and 11 bases separated the two germline ends. The CDR3 nucleotides read TGTGCCAGCAGTCAGTCCAAAAGCTCCTACAATGAGCAGTTCTTC. Its protein product is CASSQSKSSYNEQFF.

The chain has TRBV5-1 and TRBJ2-1; D is ambiguous. Germline CDR1 reads SGHRS; CDR2 reads YFSETQ. Trimming left V 0 bases short and J 4 bases short, with 5 bases between. CDR3 length: 13 amino acids. Here the CDR3 DNA reads TGCGCCAGCAGCTTGGAAAGTTACAATGAGCAGTTCTTC. It specifies CASSLESYNEQFF.

The rearrangement uses TRBV5-6 and TRBJ2-3; no clear D. This CDR3 has 16 residues. Germline CDR1 reads SGHDT; CDR2 reads YYEEEE. Trimming took off 1 base at V and 4 bases at J, with 16 bases between the two ends. In DNA, the CDR3 is TGTGCCAGCAGCTTGTGGGGTGAGGTCATCCCAGATACGCAGTATTTT. Amino acids: CASSLWGEVIPDTQYF.

The rearrangement uses TRBV5-1 and TRBJ2-3; no firm D call. CDR1 is SGHRS and CDR2 is YFSETQ in the germline V gene. With 5 bases removed from V and 2 bases from J, the gap between germline ends came to 9 bases. The CDR3 spans 13 residues. Written as DNA, the CDR3 is TGCGCCAGCAGTAAGTCACCCACAGATACGCAGTATTTT. Its protein product is CASSKSPTDTQYF.

The chain uses TRBV18 and TRBJ2-1; perhaps TRBD2 as D (6 bases). This CDR3 is 15 amino acids long. V lost 3 bases, J lost 6 bases, and 15 bases lay in between. CDR1 and CDR2 from the germline V gene are KGHSH and LQKENI. The CDR3 spells CASSPTGEVANEQFF. CDR3 nucleotide sequence: TGTGCCAGCTCACCTACGGGAGAGGTGGCCAATGAGCAGTTCTTC.

The chain combines TRBV4-2 with TRBJ2-1, with 8 nucleotides matching TRBD1. The V segment lost 4 bases and the J segment 6 bases; nucleotides outside the gene matches: 8. This CDR3 comprises 15 residues. The germline V gene has CDR1 LGHNA and CDR2 YNFKEQ. This chain's CDR3 is CASSLDRGSLNEQFF. Here the CDR3 DNA reads TGTGCCAGCAGCCTTGACAGGGGTTCTCTCAATGAGCAGTTCTTC.

This chain links TRBV28 with TRBJ2-2, with TRBD2 matching 7 bases. The V gene's germline CDR1 is MDHEN and CDR2 SYDVKM. Unmatched junction bases numbered 10, after V lost 3 bases and J lost 6 bases. This CDR3 comprises 16 residues. The CDR3 here is CASSFPSGNVAGELFF. Here the CDR3 DNA reads TGTGCCAGCAGTTTTCCTAGCGGAAACGTCGCCGGGGAGCTGTTTTTT.

This clone was picked up one time. This chain joins TRBV18 and TRBJ2-3; 7 bases are shared with TRBD2. The trim removed 3 bases at V and 1 base at J, leaving 10 bases unmatched. CDR3 length: 17 residues. Germline V gene lookup returns CDR1 KGHSH and CDR2 LQKENI. CDR3 residues: CASSPREASGRTDTQYF. CDR3 in DNA: TGTGCCAGCTCACCTAGAGAGGCTAGCGGCCGCACAGATACGCAGTATTTT.

The chain employs TRBV2 and TRBJ2-3, with D perhaps given as TRBD1 or TRBD2 (5 bases each). V was trimmed by 2 bases and J by 2 bases, leaving 17 bases between them. CDR1 is SNHLY and CDR2 is FYNNEI in the germline V gene. This CDR3 has 17 residues. CDR3 DNA sequence: TGTGCCAGCAGTGAAATCCTGGGGGTTGGCAACACAGATACGCAGTATTTT. It is translated as CASSEILGVGNTDTQYF. The full variable domain, completed using reference TRBV2 and TRBJ2-3, is EPEVTQTPSHQVTQMGQEVILRCVPISNHLYFYWYRQILGQKVEFLVSFYNNEISEKSEIFDDQFSVERPDGSNFTLKIRSTKLEDSAMYFCASSEILGVGNTDTQYFGPGTRLTVL.

The chain carries TRBV19 and TRBJ2-1; tentatively, D is TRBD1 (5 bases). The CDR3 runs 13 residues. CDR1 is LNHDA, CDR2 SQIVND, per germline (reference sequence). V lost 1 base and J 9 bases, leaving 10 bases between the germline ends. The CDR3 loop reads CASSIGWGVEQFF. The CDR3, as DNA: TGTGCCAGTAGTATAGGTTGGGGCGTTGAGCAGTTCTTC. The variable domain in full, completed from reference TRBV19 and TRBJ2-1, reads DGGITQSPKYLFRKEGQNVTLSCEQNLNHDAMYWYRQDPGQGLRLIYYSQIVNDFQKGDIAEGYSVSREKKESFPLTVTSAQKNPTAFYLCASSIGWGVEQFFGPGTRLTVL.

This clone was detected only a few times. CDR3 bases: TGTGCCAGCTCACCTGCCTCCAGGGATGGGAACACTGAAGCTTTCTTT. This translates into CASSPASRDGNTEAFF. The rearrangement uses TRBV18 and TRBJ1-1, with D tentatively TRBD1 (5 bases). Germline CDR1 reads KGHSH; CDR2 reads LQKENI. Deletions cut 3 bases from V and 1 base from J, with 15 bases between. The CDR3 length is 16 residues. Looking up the rest from reference TRBV18 and TRBJ1-1 gives the full variable domain: NAGVMQNPRHLVRRRGQEARLRCSPMKGHSHVYWYRQLPEEGLKFMVYLQKENIIDESGMPKERFSAEFPKEGPSILRIQQVVRGDSAAYFCASSPASRDGNTEAFFGQGTRLTVV.

The CDR3 loop is CASRTGTTETQYF. As DNA, the CDR3 is TGTGCCAGCAGGACAGGGACTACGGAGACCCAGTACTTC. The chain is built from TRBV27 and TRBJ2-5; possibly TRBD1 or TRBD2 for D (7 bases each). The germline CDR1 and CDR2 sequences are MNHEY and SMNVEV (reference sequence). V was pared by 6 bases and J by 5 bases, with 13 bases between. There are 13 residues in the CDR3.

This chain links TRBV19 with TRBJ1-5; the D gene is possibly TRBD1 (6 bases). The germline V gene encodes CDR1 LNHDA and CDR2 SQIVND (reference sequence). This CDR3 contains 17 residues. Between the trimmed V and J ends, which lost 4 bases and 2 bases, there was a span of 18 bases. As DNA, the CDR3 is TGTGCCAGTAGTACGCTACAGGGTGATAGGGGCAATCAGCCCCAGCATTTT. Its translation: CASSTLQGDRGNQPQHF.

The rearrangement joins TRBV27 to TRBJ2-1; 8 nucleotides line up with TRBD2. The CDR3 spans 16 residues. V trimming: 2 bases; J trimming: 9 bases; junction bases outside the gene matches: 12. The V gene's germline CDR1 is MNHEY and CDR2 SMNVEV (reference sequence). This CDR3 is CASSLLAGGTSGEQFF. The CDR3 DNA reads TGTGCCAGCAGTTTACTAGCGGGCGGTACCTCGGGTGAGCAGTTCTTC.

This chain uses TRBV27 with TRBJ1-2; D gene uncertain. V was clipped by 3 bases and J by 6 bases, with 14 bases between them. CDR3 length: 14 amino acids. Germline V gene sequence: CDR1 MNHEY, CDR2 SMNVEV (reference sequence). The CDR3 is CASSFQGRIDGYTF. The CDR3 DNA follows: TGTGCCAGCAGTTTCCAAGGGAGGATTGATGGCTACACCTTC.

The chain carries TRBV7-9 and TRBJ2-3; D is unresolved. The V end lost 5 bases, the J end lost 2 bases, and 8 bases lay between the germline ends. Germline-derived CDR1 and CDR2 are SEHNR and FQNEAQ (reference sequence). The CDR3 spans 13 residues. The CDR3, as DNA: TGTGCCAGCAGCCCTAAAACCACAGATACGCAGTATTTT. Amino acids: CASSPKTTDTQYF.

The CDR3, as DNA: TGTGCCAGTAAACGACTAGCGGGAGGCCCAGATACGCAGTATTTT. It specifies CASKRLAGGPDTQYF. The chain recombines TRBV19 with TRBJ2-3; 13 nucleotides agree with TRBD2. Germline loops: CDR1 LNHDA, CDR2 SQIVND (reference sequence). Unmatched junction bases numbered 5, after V lost 7 bases and J lost 4 bases. This CDR3 contains 15 residues.

The chain combines TRBV18 with TRBJ2-5; D possibly corresponds to TRBD1 (6 bases). The length of the CDR3 is 14 residues. V lost 1 base, J lost 0 bases, and 6 bases lay in between. CDR1 and CDR2 from the germline V gene are KGHSH and LQKENI. As DNA, the CDR3 is TGTGCCAGCTCACCACGGACAGACCAAGAGACCCAGTACTTC. Its protein product is CASSPRTDQETQYF.

Concerning this clone: Relative to the germline gene, one junction end is altered; a read error may explain this. The V call is TRBV15, the J call TRBJ1-3, with a tentative D call TRBD1 (5 bases). This CDR3 spans 14 amino acids. CDR1 LNHNV and CDR2 YYDKDF come from the germline V gene (reference sequence). The CDR3 DNA sequence: TGTGCCACCAGCTCCTATGGGGGGGGAACCACCATATATTTT. This sequence encodes CATSSYGGGTTIYF.

This CDR3 is CASSGVPRYEQYF. The CDR3 DNA follows: TGTGCCAGTAGTGGAGTCCCCCGCTACGAGCAGTACTTC. The genes are TRBV19 and TRBJ2-7; D ambiguous. CDR1 and CDR2 (germline): LNHDA, SQIVND (reference sequence). This CDR3 has 13 amino acids. V was pared by 5 bases and J by 3 bases, with 11 bases between.

This clone has just a few counts. The V call is TRBV7-9, the J call TRBJ1-2, with TRBD1 identical over 7 bases. Germline-derived CDR1 and CDR2 are SEHNR and FQNEAQ (reference sequence). This CDR3 contains 13 residues. After removal of 3 bases from V and 7 bases from J, the junction contained 5 bases not matched to a gene. The CDR3 bases are TGTGCCAGCAGCTTTGGACAGGCGGGTGGCTACACCTTC. Amino acid sequence: CASSFGQAGGYTF.

This chain joins TRBV28 and TRBJ2-7; tentative D call: TRBD2 (6 bases). The CDR3 is 13 amino acids. Germline V lookup: CDR1 MDHEN, CDR2 SYDVKM. V was pared by 2 bases and J by 7 bases, with 12 bases between. The CDR3 region is CASSLGGMVEQYF. The CDR3 DNA follows: TGTGCCAGCAGTTTAGGGGGGATGGTGGAGCAGTACTTC.

The gene calls are TRBV30 and TRBJ2-7, with 10 bases fitting TRBD1. The CDR3 loop spans 15 amino acids. Germline lookup yields CDR1 GTSNPN and CDR2 SVGIG (reference sequence). Germline trimming cut 1 base from V and 3 bases from J; bases unmatched to any gene: 6. The CDR3 DNA is TGTGCCTGGAGTGGGGGACAGGGGATTCTCTACGAGCAGTACTTC. Translation gives CAWSGGQGILYEQYF.